Below are 31 T cell receptor beta chains sequenced from a single sample in a study of blood T cells in healthy people across ages. Through a sample-barcoded 5' primer and a J-beta primer mix, a second PCR was run for about 6 to 11 cycles. Each CDR3 protein is one row after TCRdb ran MiXCR on the 5' RACE reads. This sample has 500,000 to 650,000 distinct CDR3 sequences, with roughly a quarter found just once. This sample also appeared in a second study, on T cells of mothers and their children.

Sequenced sample: blood. These receptors all stem from a boy younger than 10 in good health.

Of note for this clonotype: At one boundary the junction diverges from the germline segment, which might be a read error. The chain joins TRBV7-2 to TRBJ2-5, with D possibly TRBD1 on 7 matching bases. The germline V gene has CDR1 SGHTA and CDR2 FQGNSA. CDR3 length equals 14 residues. The DNA for the CDR3 is TGTGCCAGCAGCTTCAGGGGGGACCAGGAGACCCAGTACTTC. Protein product: CASSFRGDQETQYF. Together with reference TRBV7-2 and TRBJ2-5, the CDR3 gives the full variable domain: GAGVSQSPSNKVTEKGKDVELRCDPISGHTALYWYRQSLGQGLEFLIYFQGNSAPDKSGLPSDRFSAERTGGSVSTLTIQRTQQEDSAVYLCASSFRGDQETQYFGPGTRLLVL.

The chain carries TRBV9 and TRBJ1-1; the match to TRBD1 covers 10 bases. The length of the CDR3 is 16 residues. Germline V CDR1 and CDR2: SGDLS, YYNGEE. The trim removed 3 bases at V and 1 base at J, leaving 6 bases unmatched. CDR3 DNA: TGTGCCAGCAGCGGCCCGACAGGGGGCTCGAACACTGAAGCTTTCTTT. Translated, it gives CASSGPTGGSNTEAFF.

This clonotype was found a few times. The rearrangement links TRBV7-2 to TRBJ2-5; D not certain. V was cut by 5 bases and J by 4 bases, with 20 bases left in between. The CDR3 is made up of 16 amino acids. Germline CDR1 and CDR2: SGHTA and FQGNSA. The CDR3 DNA reads as TGTGCCAGCAGCCCTGGGCTGAGGCCTTCAATAGAGACCCAGTACTTC. Protein sequence: CASSPGLRPSIETQYF.

The chain combines TRBV14 with TRBJ1-2; 8 nucleotides align to TRBD1. CDR1 is SGHDN and CDR2 is FVKESK in the germline V gene. The CDR3 spans 14 residues. V lost 0 bases to trimming and J lost 7 bases; unmatched junction nucleotides: 4. The CDR3 loop is CASSQEQGDGGYTF. The CDR3 DNA reads as TGTGCCAGCAGCCAAGAACAGGGGGATGGTGGCTACACCTTC.

The rearrangement uses TRBV20-1 and TRBJ1-1; D gene unclear. The V end was cut by 3 bases, the J end by 0 bases, with 14 bases between. Per the germline V gene, CDR1 is DFQATT and CDR2 is SNEGSKA (reference sequence). This CDR3 spans 15 amino acids. CDR3 sequence reads: CSASRRETMNTEAFF. CDR3 bases: TGCAGTGCTAGTAGGAGGGAGACCATGAACACTGAAGCTTTCTTT.

This chain uses TRBV5-6 with TRBJ1-4; weak D call: TRBD1 (6 bases). Germline V gene lookup returns CDR1 SGHDT and CDR2 YYEEEE. Trimming shortened V by 1 base and J by 5 bases, and 24 bases separated the two germline ends. This CDR3 comprises 19 residues. CDR3 amino acids: CASSLIKRSHGQLNEKLFF. In nucleotides, the CDR3 is TGTGCCAGCAGCTTGATCAAGAGGAGTCACGGACAGCTGAATGAAAAACTGTTTTTT.

This clonotype was observed once. V is TRBV7-2 and J is TRBJ1-4, with TRBD1 matching over 9 bases. Losses at the gene ends were 5 bases for V and 8 bases for J; bases not matched to a gene: 3. CDR3 length: 13 amino acids. Germline values: CDR1 SGHTA, CDR2 FQGNSA. CDR3 DNA: TGTGCCAGCAGCGGGGACAGGGTAGAAAAACTGTTTTTT. Its translation: CASSGDRVEKLFF.

The V gene is TRBV6-6, the J gene TRBJ2-5, with 7 positions matching TRBD1. V was clipped by 2 bases and J by 5 bases; unmatched bases: 8. Per germline, CDR1 MNHNY and CDR2 SVGAGI (reference sequence). This CDR3 comprises 15 residues. CDR3 DNA: TGTGCCAGCAGTTACAGACAGGGACCCCAGGAGACCCAGTACTTC. Translating it yields CASSYRQGPQETQYF.

DNA for the CDR3: TGCGCCAGCAGCCACCCCATAGCGGAGAGCTCCTACAATGAGCAGTTCTTC. It yields the protein CASSHPIAESSYNEQFF. The genes are TRBV4-3 and TRBJ2-1, with D possibly being TRBD2 (6 bases). In germline, CDR1 is LGHNA, CDR2 YSLEER. This CDR3 contains 17 residues. Between the trimmed V and J ends, which lost 3 bases and 0 bases, there was a span of 15 bases.

The V and J genes are TRBV29-1 and TRBJ1-4; D may be TRBD1 (5 bases). The ends were cut back, 7 bases at V and 3 bases at J, with 12 bases in the middle. This CDR3 is 13 amino acids long. Germline CDR1 SQVTM, CDR2 ANQGSEA. The CDR3 DNA reads TGCAGCGCCTTGGGGGGGTCTAATGAAAAACTGTTTTTT. Protein: CSALGGSNEKLFF.

The chain uses TRBV7-2 and TRBJ2-5; TRBD1 is a possible D gene (6 bases). Germline V gene lookup returns CDR1 SGHTA and CDR2 FQGNSA. This CDR3 contains 12 residues. The germline V and J ends were trimmed by 5 bases and 11 bases, with 15 bases remaining between them. CDR3 nucleotide sequence: TGTGCCAGCAGCCCTTGGGACAATGAGCAGTACTTC. Protein sequence: CASSPWDNEQYF. Full variable domain (outside the CDR3, taken from reference TRBV7-2 and TRBJ2-5): GAGVSQSPSNKVTEKGKDVELRCDPISGHTALYWYRQSLGQGLEFLIYFQGNSAPDKSGLPSDRFSAERTGGSVSTLTIQRTQQEDSAVYLCASSPWDNEQYFGPGTRLLVL.

The rearrangement links TRBV3-1 to TRBJ2-7; no reliable D call. Trimming stripped 1 base from V and 9 bases from J, with 13 bases between. The CDR3 loop spans 13 amino acids. CDR1 LGHDT and CDR2 YNNKEL come from the germline V gene (reference sequence). CDR3 sequence reads: CASSQGLRNGQYF. The CDR3 region has the DNA TGTGCCAGCAGCCAAGGACTTCGGAACGGGCAGTACTTC.

The chain combines TRBV20-1 with TRBJ1-2; D ambiguous. V shed 6 bases and J shed 0 bases, with 14 bases lying between them. The CDR3 runs 14 residues. Germline lookup yields CDR1 DFQATT and CDR2 SNEGSKA (reference sequence). The CDR3 nucleotides are TGCAGTGCCATGAACGGAATTACTAACTATGGCTACACCTTC. This codes for CSAMNGITNYGYTF.

This clonotype has just a few counts. This chain joins TRBV10-3 and TRBJ2-2; 11 nucleotides match TRBD2. Germline-derived CDR1 and CDR2 are ENHRY and SYGVKD. The J segment lost 7 bases and the V segment lost 4 bases, leaving 5 bases of the junction unmatched. The CDR3 covers 15 residues. The CDR3 is CAISASGRQGGELFF. In DNA, the CDR3 is TGTGCCATCAGTGCTAGCGGGAGGCAAGGCGGGGAGCTGTTTTTT.

This clonotype was detected many times. The V gene is TRBV10-3, the J gene TRBJ2-3; D remains ambiguous. Trimming pared 4 bases from V and 11 bases from J, leaving 10 bases between. Germline V gives CDR1 ENHRY, CDR2 SYGVKD. The CDR3 has 11 amino acids. This CDR3 reads CAISGGQGQYF. CDR3 DNA: TGTGCCATCAGTGGAGGCCAAGGGCAGTATTTT.

This clonotype was seen more than once but under ten times. The chain is built from TRBV7-2 and TRBJ2-1; 8 bases match TRBD2. Germline CDR1 and CDR2: SGHTA and FQGNSA. V shed 5 bases and J 2 bases; nucleotides not matched to a gene: 8. The CDR3 is 16 amino acids. CDR3: CASSQQIAGPYNEQFF. The DNA for the CDR3 is TGTGCCAGCAGCCAGCAGATAGCGGGACCCTACAATGAGCAGTTCTTC. Full variable domain (remainder filled in from reference TRBV7-2 and TRBJ2-1): GAGVSQSPSNKVTEKGKDVELRCDPISGHTALYWYRQSLGQGLEFLIYFQGNSAPDKSGLPSDRFSAERTGGSVSTLTIQRTQQEDSAVYLCASSQQIAGPYNEQFFGPGTRLTVL.

The rearrangement uses TRBV18 and TRBJ2-5, with 11 bases aligning to TRBD2. The end of the DNA fits TRBJ2-1 better, so the J call may be wrong. The CDR3 contains 17 residues. The germline V gene encodes CDR1 KGHSH and CDR2 LQKENI. The DNA for the CDR3 is TGTGCCAGCTCACCACCGTTAGCGGGGGGGCTAGACGGTGAGCAGTTCTTC. Translating gives CASSPPLAGGLDGEQFF.

Details on this clonotype: At one boundary the junction diverges from the germline segment, which might be a read error. The chain uses TRBV10-3 and TRBJ2-1, with 8 bases lining up with TRBD2. CDR3 length equals 15 residues. CDR1 and CDR2 (germline): ENHRY, SYGVKD. The CDR3 protein is CAISEREGQGNGQFF. DNA of the CDR3: TGTGCCATCAGTGAGCGGGAGGGCCAGGGCAATGGGCAGTTCTTC.

The V gene is TRBV30, the J gene TRBJ1-6; D is unclear. This CDR3 has 14 residues. Germline CDR1 reads GTSNPN; CDR2 reads SVGIG (reference sequence). Trimming left V 3 bases short and J 10 bases short, with 16 bases between. DNA for the CDR3: TGTGCCTGGAGAGGAGGGAGGGAGGGCTCACCCCTCCACTTT. It specifies CAWRGGREGSPLHF.

This clonotype was picked up a small number of times. V usage is TRBV6-2 or TRBV6-3 and J usage is TRBJ2-3; no definite D call. Germline V CDR1 and CDR2: MNHEY, SVGEGT. The length of the CDR3 is 15 residues. V was trimmed by 2 bases and J by 3 bases, leaving 12 bases between them. The CDR3 DNA sequence: TGTGCCAGCAGTTACGACGACATGAGTACAGATACGCAGTATTTT. Protein product: CASSYDDMSTDTQYF.

CDR3 coding DNA: TGTGCCAGCAGTGCCAACTCAGGGGGCCCCTACGAGCAGTACTTC. Its translation: CASSANSGGPYEQYF. The chain couples TRBV6-2 or TRBV6-3 to TRBJ2-7; 8 nucleotides align to TRBD1. The germline gives CDR1 MNHEY, CDR2 SVGEGT. The CDR3 contains 15 residues. Trimming took 5 bases from V and 2 from J; bases not matched to a gene: 8.

This clonotype has ten or more counts. The CDR3 sequence: CSVGTGSEQYF. The CDR3 bases are TGCAGCGTGGGGACAGGGAGCGAGCAGTACTTC. This chain connects TRBV29-1 to TRBJ2-7, with TRBD1 matching 9 bases. Trimming removed 6 bases from V and 6 bases from J; junction bases left unmatched: 3. This CDR3 region has 11 residues. Germline CDR1 and CDR2: SQVTM and ANQGSEA.

The J gene is TRBJ2-5, the V gene TRBV7-9; D gene ambiguous. The CDR3 totals 12 residues. Trimming took 2 bases from V and 9 from J, leaving 10 bases between them. Germline CDR1 and CDR2: SEHNR and FQNEAQ (reference sequence). Here the CDR3 DNA reads TGTGCCAGCAGCTTACCTACGAAGTCCCAGTACTTC. The encoded protein is CASSLPTKSQYF.

This clonotype was detected only a few times. V is TRBV11-2 and J is TRBJ1-6; a weak D match, TRBD1 (5 bases). V was trimmed by 5 bases and J by 10 bases, leaving 15 bases between them. Per germline, CDR1 SGHAT and CDR2 FQNNGV. The CDR3 has 14 amino acids. The CDR3 loop reads CASSEGQGLSPLHF. CDR3 in DNA: TGTGCCAGCAGCGAAGGGCAGGGACTCTCACCCCTCCACTTT.

A few counts support this clonotype. The rearrangement joins TRBV7-9 to TRBJ2-7, with D perhaps matching TRBD1 (6 bases). This CDR3 comprises 12 residues. Germline CDR1 SEHNR, CDR2 FQNEAQ (reference sequence). Trimming shortened V by 5 bases and J by 6 bases, and 11 bases separated the two germline ends. The CDR3 is CASSLGASEQYF. The DNA for the CDR3 is TGTGCCAGCAGCCTGGGGGCAAGCGAGCAGTACTTC. Filled out from reference TRBV7-9 and TRBJ2-7, the complete variable domain reads DTGVSQNPRHKITKRGQNVTFRCDPISEHNRLYWYRQTLGQGPEFLTYFQNEAQLEKSRLLSDRFSAERPKGSFSTLEIQRTEQGDSAMYLCASSLGASEQYFGPGTRLTVT.

The chain carries TRBV21-1 and TRBJ2-5; TRBD1, as called in the table, went unchecked against the DNA. TRBJ2-7 matches the DNA end more closely, so the J call is doubtful. TRBV21-1 is termed a pseudogene. The length of the CDR3 is 14 residues. CDR3 protein: CASYISQGGHEQYF. The DNA of the CDR3 is TGTGCCAGCTATATAAGCCAGGGGGGCCACGAGCAGTACTTC.

The gene calls are TRBV10-1 and TRBJ2-5, with D possibly being TRBD1 (5 bases). The closer fit of TRBJ2-7 to the DNA end suggests the J call may be wrong. Germline CDR1 and CDR2: WNHNN and SYGVQD (reference sequence). The CDR3 is 13 residues long. CDR3 coding DNA: TGCGCCAGCAGTGACCAGGGCTCCTACGAGCAGTACTTC. Translated: CASSDQGSYEQYF.

This clonotype was seen a handful of times. The rearrangement uses TRBV28 and TRBJ2-7; the match to TRBD1 covers 8 bases. After removal of 5 bases from V and 4 bases from J, the junction contained 7 bases not matched to a gene. The CDR3 is made up of 14 amino acids. Germline V CDR1 and CDR2: MDHEN, SYDVKM. CDR3 nucleotide sequence: TGTGCCAGCAGTCGACAGGGGATTTTTTACGAGCAGTACTTC. It translates to CASSRQGIFYEQYF.

This clonotype has more than one count but fewer than ten. This sequence joins TRBV6-1 and TRBJ2-1, with D perhaps being TRBD1 or TRBD2 (6 bases each). This CDR3 has 14 amino acids. Between the trimmed V and J ends, which lost 0 bases and 7 bases, there was a span of 10 bases. Germline loops: CDR1 MNHNS, CDR2 SASEGT. CDR3 coding DNA: TGTGCCAGCAGTGAAGCGACTAGGGGGAATGAGCAGTTCTTC. Translation gives CASSEATRGNEQFF.

This clonotype occurred a few times. This rearrangement joins TRBV7-2 to TRBJ2-1; no reliable D call. This CDR3 is 17 amino acids long. Germline CDR1 SGHTA, CDR2 FQGNSA. V lost 0 bases and J 0 bases, leaving 12 bases between the germline ends. Written as DNA, the CDR3 is TGTGCCAGCAGCTTAGCCCGCTCCCGGAGCTCCTACAATGAGCAGTTCTTC. Its protein product is CASSLARSRSSYNEQFF. The variable domain in full, completed from reference TRBV7-2 and TRBJ2-1, reads GAGVSQSPSNKVTEKGKDVELRCDPISGHTALYWYRQSLGQGLEFLIYFQGNSAPDKSGLPSDRFSAERTGGSVSTLTIQRTQQEDSAVYLCASSLARSRSSYNEQFFGPGTRLTVL.

The chain links TRBV20-1 to TRBJ2-5; D may match TRBD1 or TRBD2 (5 bases each). Matching the DNA end better, TRBJ2-1 makes the J call doubtful. The germline V gene has CDR1 DFQATT and CDR2 SNEGSKA (reference sequence). The length of the CDR3 is 15 residues. The CDR3 DNA is TGCAGTGCTAGTTCTCGTCGGGGACCCGACAATGAGCAGTTCTTC. Translation: CSASSRRGPDNEQFF.